Shown below are 11 T cell receptor beta chains from a single sample sequenced in a study of PD-L1 blockade in urothelial cancer. Clones were read by immunoSEQ multiplex PCR, and TCRdb kept only the in-frame ones, dropping some. Of fewer than 25,000 clones listed, 87% are singletons. The source material was PBMCs, sampled around atezolizumab (anti-PD-L1) treatment. These receptors were collected from a man aged 50-60 years with urothelial cancer.

The DNA of the CDR3 is TGTGCCAGTAGAGCCCCGAGCGGGTCTGGAAACACCATATATTTT. It encodes CASRAPSGSGNTIYF. V is TRBV19 and J is TRBJ1-3; D is unresolved. Trimming removed 6 bases from V and 1 base from J, with 13 bases in between. CDR1 and CDR2 from the germline V gene are LNHDA and SQIVND (reference sequence). The CDR3 runs to 15 residues.

This chain links TRBV20-1 with TRBJ2-4, with a tentative D call TRBD2 (5 bases). Deletions cut 5 bases from V and 8 bases from J, with 10 bases between. The V gene's germline CDR1 is DFQATT and CDR2 SNEGSKA (reference sequence). The CDR3 runs to 11 residues. CDR3 protein: CSAQTTDIQYF. The CDR3 nucleotides read TGCAGTGCTCAGACTACTGACATTCAGTACTTC.

The V call is TRBV12-5, the J call TRBJ2-5; D gene unclear. V shed 1 base and J shed 5 bases, with 8 bases lying between them. The CDR3 is 13 residues long. CDR1 LGHNT and CDR2 FRNRAP come from the germline V gene. CDR3 region: CASGLGLRETQYF. CDR3 nucleotide sequence: TGTGCTAGTGGTTTGGGACTCCGGGAGACCCAGTACTTC.

This clone was detected once. The chain joins TRBV11-2 to TRBJ2-7; a possible D gene is TRBD1 (6 bases). The CDR3 extends over 16 amino acids. Germline CDR1 reads SGHAT; CDR2 reads FQNNGV. The ends were cut back, 2 bases at V and 1 base at J, with 15 bases in the middle. CDR3 coding DNA: TGTGCCAGCAGCTTATTAAGGTCAGGGGAGTCCTACGAGCAGTACTTC. Protein sequence: CASSLLRSGESYEQYF.

The chain has TRBV6-5 and TRBJ2-2, with 7 bases fitting TRBD1. Germline CDR1 is MNHEY and CDR2 is SVGAGI. V shed 7 bases and J 6 bases; nucleotides not matched to a gene: 2. The CDR3 loop spans 12 amino acids. As DNA, the CDR3 is TGTGCCAGCACGACAGGGTCCGGGGAGCTGTTTTTT. Translation gives CASTTGSGELFF.

V and J are TRBV19 and TRBJ1-3; 10 nucleotides match TRBD1. The CDR3 covers 15 residues. Losses at the gene ends were 5 bases for V and 3 bases for J; bases not matched to a gene: 4. CDR1 is LNHDA, CDR2 SQIVND, per germline (reference sequence). The CDR3 coding sequence is TGTGCCAGTAGTCTTGGGACAGGGGTTGGAAACACCATATATTTT. This encodes CASSLGTGVGNTIYF.

The chain is built from TRBV28 and TRBJ2-7; possibly TRBD1 for D (5 bases). Germline CDR1 reads MDHEN; CDR2 reads SYDVKM. The CDR3 runs to 12 residues. Trimming left V 6 bases short and J 5 bases short, with 11 bases between. The CDR3 nucleotides read TGTGCCAGCAGGTGGGGCCTTAACGAGCAGTACTTC. Protein: CASRWGLNEQYF.

The V gene is TRBV9, the J gene TRBJ2-1; no reliable D call. Germline V gene lookup returns CDR1 SGDLS and CDR2 YYNGEE. This CDR3 comprises 12 residues. The V end was cut by 4 bases, the J end by 5 bases, with 7 bases between. CDR3 nucleotide sequence: TGTGCCAGCAGCCTCCCGGACAATGAGCAGTTCTTC. This translates into CASSLPDNEQFF.

V is TRBV19 and J is TRBJ2-1, with D maybe TRBD1 (8 bases). CDR3 size: 13 residues. V was clipped by 3 bases and J by 15 bases, with 18 bases between them. CDR1 and CDR2 (germline): LNHDA, SQIVND (reference sequence). The CDR3, as DNA: TGTGCCAGTAGTATCGGGGGGACAGGCCAACTGTTCTTC. Residues: CASSIGGTGQLFF.

The V call is TRBV10-2, the J call TRBJ2-2; D gene ambiguous. V was trimmed by 2 bases and J by 5 bases, leaving 9 bases between them. The V gene's germline CDR1 is WSHSY and CDR2 SAAADI. The CDR3 sequence is 14 residues long. CDR3 nucleotides: TGCGCCAGCAGTGAGAGGCGGAATACCGGGGAGCTGTTTTTT. Protein product: CASSERRNTGELFF.

The rearrangement links TRBV19 to TRBJ1-4; the match to TRBD1 covers 7 bases. The CDR3 consists of 13 residues. V lost 6 bases and J lost 12; bases outside the gene matches: 10. CDR1 is LNHDA and CDR2 is SQIVND in the germline V gene (reference sequence). For the CDR3, the DNA is TGTGCCAGTAGGCGACAGGGTTGGCTTGAACTGTTTTTT. Translation: CASRRQGWLELFF.